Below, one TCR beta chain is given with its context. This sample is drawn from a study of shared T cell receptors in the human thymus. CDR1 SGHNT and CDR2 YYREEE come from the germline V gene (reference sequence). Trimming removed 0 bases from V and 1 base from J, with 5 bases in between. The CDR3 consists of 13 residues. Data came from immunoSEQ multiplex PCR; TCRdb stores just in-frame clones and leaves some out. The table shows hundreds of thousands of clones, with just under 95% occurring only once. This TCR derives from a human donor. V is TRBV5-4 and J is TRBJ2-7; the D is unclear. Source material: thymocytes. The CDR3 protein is CASSLDTSYEQYF. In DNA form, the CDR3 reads TGTGCCAGCAGCTTGGACACGTCCTACGAGCAGTACTTC.